What follows are 23 T cell receptor beta chains derived from one specimen sequenced in a study of cytomegalovirus exposure and HLA in healthy donors. Profiling relied on immunoSEQ multiplex PCR, and the TCRdb table lists in-frame clones only, not all of them. The table has some 120,000 clones, 89% seen once. The sequenced sample consisted of PBMCs. The origin of the receptors is a woman between 18 and 29 years old in good health and CMV-seronegative.

The chain joins TRBV7-8 to TRBJ1-1; D is unresolved. The V and J ends lost 1 base and 9 bases respectively, with 9 bases between them. Per germline, CDR1 SGHVS and CDR2 FQNEAQ. This CDR3 is 12 amino acids long. CDR3 bases: TGTGCCAGCAGCTTAGGTTCCGGGAAAGCTTTCTTT. It is translated as CASSLGSGKAFF.

A word on this clone: This sample includes further DNA sequences coding for the same CDR3. The CDR3 DNA reads TGTGCCAGCAGTCCTTACAATGAGCAGTTCTTC. Amino acids: CASSPYNEQFF. J is TRBJ2-1 and V is TRBV6-6, with unresolved D. Germline values: CDR1 MNHNY, CDR2 SVGAGI (reference sequence). This CDR3 is 11 amino acids long. Deletions cut 5 bases from V and 4 bases from J, with 3 bases between.

This clone showed up just once. The chain joins TRBV28 to TRBJ1-1, with 10 bases aligning to TRBD1. The CDR3 spans 18 residues. Unmatched junction bases numbered 14, after V lost 4 bases and J lost 3 bases. The germline CDR1 and CDR2 sequences are MDHEN and SYDVKM. The CDR3: CASSSPPGTGARDTEAFF. DNA of the CDR3: TGTGCCAGCAGTTCCCCCCCCGGGACAGGGGCCCGTGACACTGAAGCTTTCTTT.

This chain joins TRBV9 and TRBJ2-7; 9 nucleotides match TRBD1. This CDR3 has 15 amino acids. The trim removed 3 bases at V and 6 bases at J, leaving 10 bases unmatched. Germline V lookup: CDR1 SGDLS, CDR2 YYNGEE. CDR3 amino acids: CASSASGTGIFEQYF. CDR3 coding DNA: TGTGCCAGCAGCGCATCCGGGACAGGGATTTTCGAGCAGTACTTC. The variable domain in full, with the rest retrieved from reference TRBV9 and TRBJ2-7, is DSGVTQTPKHLITATGQRVTLRCSPRSGDLSVYWYQQSLDQGLQFLIQYYNGEERAKGNILERFSAQQFPDLHSELNLSSLELGDSALYFCASSASGTGIFEQYFGPGTRLTVT.

V is TRBV9 and J is TRBJ2-2; 8 bases fit TRBD2. The CDR3 sequence is 17 residues long. J was trimmed by 7 bases and V by 2 bases; bases with no gene match: 13. CDR1 is SGDLS, CDR2 YYNGEE, per germline. CDR3 residues: CASSVPSRAGDGGELFF. The CDR3, as DNA: TGTGCCAGCAGCGTTCCTTCGCGAGCGGGAGATGGCGGGGAGCTGTTTTTT.

The chain couples TRBV6-1 to TRBJ2-2, with D possibly matching TRBD1 (5 bases). Looked up from germline, CDR1 is MNHNS and CDR2 is SASEGT. V lost 2 bases and J lost 0, with 22 bases in between. CDR3 length: 20 residues. The CDR3: CASSEWGLGSLSTNTGELFF. The DNA for the CDR3 is TGTGCCAGCAGTGAATGGGGCCTCGGATCACTCAGCACGAACACCGGGGAGCTGTTTTTT.

This chain joins TRBV19 and TRBJ2-1, with D perhaps TRBD1 (5 bases). Germline CDR1 and CDR2: LNHDA and SQIVND (reference sequence). This CDR3 comprises 14 residues. V was trimmed by 1 base and J by 4 bases, leaving 8 bases between them. The CDR3 region has the DNA TGTGCCAGTAGTATAGGGGGCCGTTACAATGAGCAGTTCTTC. It is translated as CASSIGGRYNEQFF.

This clone showed up just a few times. The chain uses TRBV28 and TRBJ2-1; D perhaps matches TRBD2 (6 bases). This CDR3 is 12 amino acids long. Trimming left V 5 bases short and J 8 bases short, with 10 bases between. The germline CDR1 and CDR2 sequences are MDHEN and SYDVKM. CDR3 DNA sequence: TGTGCCAGCAGTGGAGGGGTGGATGAGCAGTTCTTC. The encoded protein is CASSGGVDEQFF.

The chain is built from TRBV5-8 and TRBJ2-1, with 8 bases matching TRBD2. Germline V CDR1 and CDR2: SGHTS, YDEGEE. The CDR3 has 15 residues. Germline trimming cut 2 bases from V and 3 bases from J; bases unmatched to any gene: 4. This CDR3 reads CASSFGLAVYNEQFF. CDR3 in DNA: TGTGCCAGCAGCTTCGGACTAGCAGTCTACAATGAGCAGTTCTTC.

The V call is TRBV29-1, the J call TRBJ2-2, with 7 bases fitting TRBD1. With 3 bases clipped from V and 7 bases from J, the junction kept 8 bases outside the gene matches. The CDR3 consists of 14 residues. Germline V gives CDR1 SQVTM, CDR2 ANQGSEA. In nucleotides, the CDR3 is TGCAGCGTTGACCCGGGACAGTCAGGCGGGGAGCTGTTTTTT. As protein: CSVDPGQSGGELFF.

The chain carries TRBV7-8 and TRBJ2-5, with D tentatively TRBD2 (5 bases). Germline assignment: CDR1 SGHVS and CDR2 FQNEAQ. V was trimmed by 1 base and J by 0 bases, leaving 6 bases between them. The CDR3 sequence is 14 residues long. The CDR3 region has the DNA TGTGCCAGCAGCTTAGGGCGGGACCAAGAGACCCAGTACTTC. Amino acid sequence: CASSLGRDQETQYF.

The chain carries TRBV6-1 and TRBJ2-3; TRBD2 aligns across 7 bases. Germline V lookup: CDR1 MNHNS, CDR2 SASEGT. This CDR3 comprises 14 residues. With V trimmed by 0 bases and J by 5 bases, 2 bases remained unmatched. CDR3 in amino acids: CASSEAVAGDTQYF. CDR3 DNA: TGTGCCAGCAGTGAAGCGGTAGCGGGAGATACGCAGTATTTT.

The chain recombines TRBV5-1 with TRBJ2-5, with TRBD2 identical over 8 bases. The length of the CDR3 is 15 residues. Germline V gene data show CDR1 as SGHRS and CDR2 as YFSETQ. V lost 1 base and J lost 0; bases outside the gene matches: 2. The CDR3 DNA follows: TGCGCCAGCAGCTTGTTAGCGGGAAACCAAGAGACCCAGTACTTC. Translation gives CASSLLAGNQETQYF.

The chain combines TRBV27 with TRBJ1-5; 7 nucleotides line up with TRBD1. Unmatched junction bases numbered 7, after V lost 5 bases and J lost 6 bases. The germline V gene has CDR1 MNHEY and CDR2 SMNVEV (reference sequence). The CDR3 length is 14 residues. This CDR3 reads CASSPARTGQPQHF. CDR3 nucleotides: TGTGCCAGCAGTCCTGCCAGGACAGGTCAGCCCCAGCATTTT.

The rearrangement links TRBV9 to TRBJ1-1; maybe TRBD1 (5 bases). V lost 3 bases and J lost 0, with 9 bases in between. CDR1 and CDR2 (germline): SGDLS, YYNGEE. The CDR3 runs 14 residues. The CDR3 coding sequence is TGTGCCAGCAGCGCACAGGTTATGAACACTGAAGCTTTCTTT. Translating it yields CASSAQVMNTEAFF.

V gene TRBV2 combines with J gene TRBJ2-5; 7 bases are a match to TRBD1. V lost 5 bases to trimming and J lost 7 bases; unmatched junction nucleotides: 4. Germline V gene sequence: CDR1 SNHLY, CDR2 FYNNEI. There are 12 residues in the CDR3. CDR3 in DNA: TGTGCCAGCAGTAGGGGGCCCGGGACCCAGTACTTC. Protein: CASSRGPGTQYF.

The chain carries TRBV9 and TRBJ1-2; no definite D call. The germline V and J ends were trimmed by 5 bases and 3 bases, with 11 bases remaining between them. The CDR3 consists of 13 residues. CDR1 is SGDLS and CDR2 is YYNGEE in the germline V gene. The CDR3, as DNA: TGTGCCAGCAGTTCTAATGTGGACTATGGCTACACCTTC. Encoded protein: CASSSNVDYGYTF.

J is TRBJ1-1 and V is TRBV18, with a tentative D call TRBD1 (5 bases). V was pared by 2 bases and J by 5 bases, with 12 bases between. The V gene's germline CDR1 is KGHSH and CDR2 LQKENI. The length of the CDR3 is 14 residues. CDR3 DNA: TGTGCCAGCTCACCATTTGGGGAGGGGACTGAAGCTTTCTTT. This translates into CASSPFGEGTEAFF.

The chain carries TRBV5-1 and TRBJ1-2, with 7 bases matching TRBD1. The CDR3 runs 14 residues. The germline gives CDR1 SGHRS, CDR2 YFSETQ. V gave up 0 bases and J gave up 8 bases; unmatched junction bases: 7. The CDR3 region has the DNA TGCGCCAGCAGCTTGGCACAGGGGATCGAGGGCTACACCTTC. Encoded protein: CASSLAQGIEGYTF.

The chain is built from TRBV5-6 and TRBJ1-2; D is unresolved. Trimming removed 0 bases from V and 1 base from J, with 13 bases in between. Germline lookup yields CDR1 SGHDT and CDR2 YYEEEE. This CDR3 is built from 16 residues. CDR3 bases: TGTGCCAGCAGCTTGGCGTGGAGCGCTGATAACTATGGCTACACCTTC. This sequence encodes CASSLAWSADNYGYTF. Based on the CDR3 plus reference TRBV5-6 and TRBJ1-2, the full variable domain is DAGVTQSPTHLIKTRGQQVTLRCSPKSGHDTVSWYQQALGQGPQFIFQYYEEEERQRGNFPDRFSGHQFPNYSSELNVNALLLGDSALYLCASSLAWSADNYGYTFGSGTRLTVV.

This chain uses TRBV11-2 with TRBJ2-1; 11 positions agree with TRBD2. The ends lost 3 bases at V and 10 bases at J; junction bases unmatched: 8. Germline values: CDR1 SGHAT, CDR2 FQNNGV. The CDR3 consists of 15 residues. CDR3 sequence: CASSLGLAVAGEQFF. CDR3 DNA: TGTGCCAGCAGCTTGGGACTAGCGGTGGCGGGCGAGCAGTTCTTC.

The chain recombines TRBV6-5 with TRBJ1-5; 9 nucleotides align to TRBD1. The CDR3 sequence is 16 residues long. Germline V lookup: CDR1 MNHEY, CDR2 SVGAGI. J gave up 8 bases and V 4 bases, and 12 bases lay outside the gene matches. The CDR3 coding sequence is TGTGCCAGCAGTTGGGCGGGACAGGGCATCGGGGAGCCCCAGCATTTT. Protein product: CASSWAGQGIGEPQHF.

This chain links TRBV29-1 with TRBJ2-1; 8 bases line up with TRBD2. The CDR3 runs 13 residues. In germline, CDR1 is SQVTM, CDR2 ANQGSEA. V lost 6 bases and J lost 3; bases outside the gene matches: 4. The CDR3 coding sequence is TGCAGCGTGAGGCGGGAGGACTACAATGAGCAGTTCTTC. Amino acids: CSVRREDYNEQFF.